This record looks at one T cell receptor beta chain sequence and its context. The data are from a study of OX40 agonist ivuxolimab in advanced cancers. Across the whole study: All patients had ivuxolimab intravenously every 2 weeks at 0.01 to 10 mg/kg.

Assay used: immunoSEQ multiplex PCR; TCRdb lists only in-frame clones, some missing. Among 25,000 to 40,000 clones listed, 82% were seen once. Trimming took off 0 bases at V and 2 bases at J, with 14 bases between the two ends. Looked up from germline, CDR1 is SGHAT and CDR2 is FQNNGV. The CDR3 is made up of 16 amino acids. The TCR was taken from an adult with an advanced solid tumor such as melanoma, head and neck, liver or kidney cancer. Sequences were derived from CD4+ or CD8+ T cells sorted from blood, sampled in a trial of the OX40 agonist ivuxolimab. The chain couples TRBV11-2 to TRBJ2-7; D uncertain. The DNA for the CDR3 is TGTGCCAGCAGCTTAGATATGGGGTCTTTAACCTACGAGCAGTACTTC. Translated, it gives CASSLDMGSLTYEQYF.